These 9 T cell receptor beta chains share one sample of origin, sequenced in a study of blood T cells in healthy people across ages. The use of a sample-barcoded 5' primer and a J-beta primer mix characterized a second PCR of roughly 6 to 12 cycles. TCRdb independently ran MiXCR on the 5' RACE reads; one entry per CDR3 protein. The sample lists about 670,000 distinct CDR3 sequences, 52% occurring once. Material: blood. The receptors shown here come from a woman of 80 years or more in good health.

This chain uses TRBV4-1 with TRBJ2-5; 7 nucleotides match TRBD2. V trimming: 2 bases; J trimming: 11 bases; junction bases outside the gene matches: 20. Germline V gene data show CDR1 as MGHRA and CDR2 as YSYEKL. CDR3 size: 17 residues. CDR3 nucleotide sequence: TGCGCCAGCAGCCAAAGGGTGTTGCGGGAGAGTAGAGGTGAGCAGTACTTC. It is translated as CASSQRVLRESRGEQYF.

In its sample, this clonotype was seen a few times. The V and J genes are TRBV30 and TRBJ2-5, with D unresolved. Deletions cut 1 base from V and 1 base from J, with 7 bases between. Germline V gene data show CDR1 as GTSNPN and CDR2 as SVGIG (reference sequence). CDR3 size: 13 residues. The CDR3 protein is CAWSGWTQETQYF. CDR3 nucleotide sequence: TGTGCCTGGAGTGGATGGACCCAAGAGACCCAGTACTTC.

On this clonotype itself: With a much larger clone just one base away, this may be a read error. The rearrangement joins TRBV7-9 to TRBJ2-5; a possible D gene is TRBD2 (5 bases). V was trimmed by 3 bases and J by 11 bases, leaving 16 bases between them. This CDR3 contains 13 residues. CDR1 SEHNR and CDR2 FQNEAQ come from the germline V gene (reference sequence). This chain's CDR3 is CASSLARGNEQYF. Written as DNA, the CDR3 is TGTGCCAGCAGCTTGGCTAGAGGGAATGAGCAGTACTTC.

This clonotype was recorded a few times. In DNA, the CDR3 is TGCAGTGCTGAGGGGGATCCCAGCTCCTACAATGAGCAGTACTTC. Its protein product is CSAEGDPSSYNEQYF. The chain links TRBV20-1 to TRBJ2-1; perhaps TRBD1 as D (6 bases). The J call may be in error: the DNA end matches TRBJ2-7 better. The CDR3 extends over 15 amino acids. Germline CDR1 DFQATT, CDR2 SNEGSKA (reference sequence).

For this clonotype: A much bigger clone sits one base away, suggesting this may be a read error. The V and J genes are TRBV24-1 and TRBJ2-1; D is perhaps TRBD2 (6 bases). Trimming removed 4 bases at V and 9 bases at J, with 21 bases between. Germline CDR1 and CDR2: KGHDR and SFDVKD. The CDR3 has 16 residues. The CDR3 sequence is CATSEYLARGLGEQFF. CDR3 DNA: TGTGCCACCAGTGAATACCTAGCGAGAGGGCTAGGTGAGCAGTTCTTC.

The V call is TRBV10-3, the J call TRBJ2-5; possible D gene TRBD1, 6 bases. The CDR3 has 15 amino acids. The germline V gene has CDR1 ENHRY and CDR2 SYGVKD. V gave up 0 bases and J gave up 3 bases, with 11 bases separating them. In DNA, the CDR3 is TGTGCCATCAGTGAGTCGGGGCAGGGGAAAGAGACCCAGTACTTC. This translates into CAISESGQGKETQYF.

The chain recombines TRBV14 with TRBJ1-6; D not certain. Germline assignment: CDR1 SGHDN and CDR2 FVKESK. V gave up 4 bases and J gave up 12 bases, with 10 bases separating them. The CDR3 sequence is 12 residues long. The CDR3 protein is CASSLDSRPLHF. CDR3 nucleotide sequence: TGTGCCAGCAGCCTCGATTCACGACCCCTCCACTTT. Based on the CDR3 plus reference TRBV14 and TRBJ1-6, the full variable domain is EAGVTQFPSHSVIEKGQTVTLRCDPISGHDNLYWYRRVMGKEIKFLLHFVKESKQDESGMPNNRFLAERTGGTYSTLKVQPAELEDSGVYFCASSLDSRPLHFGNGTRLTVT.

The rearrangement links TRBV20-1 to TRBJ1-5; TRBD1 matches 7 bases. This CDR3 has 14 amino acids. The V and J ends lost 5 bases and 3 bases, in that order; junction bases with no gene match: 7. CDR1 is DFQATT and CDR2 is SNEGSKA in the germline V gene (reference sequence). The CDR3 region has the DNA TGCAGTGCTTTACCGGGACAGCACAATCAGCCCCAGCATTTT. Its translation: CSALPGQHNQPQHF.

Here the CDR3 reads CASSGGREGRTDTQYF. The CDR3 DNA is TGTGCCAGCAGTGGGGGACGGGAGGGCCGCACAGATACGCAGTATTTT. The gene calls are TRBV2 and TRBJ2-3; TRBD2 matches at 8 bases. Trimming took 4 bases from V and 1 from J; bases not matched to a gene: 7. The length of the CDR3 is 16 residues. CDR1 and CDR2 from the germline V gene are SNHLY and FYNNEI.